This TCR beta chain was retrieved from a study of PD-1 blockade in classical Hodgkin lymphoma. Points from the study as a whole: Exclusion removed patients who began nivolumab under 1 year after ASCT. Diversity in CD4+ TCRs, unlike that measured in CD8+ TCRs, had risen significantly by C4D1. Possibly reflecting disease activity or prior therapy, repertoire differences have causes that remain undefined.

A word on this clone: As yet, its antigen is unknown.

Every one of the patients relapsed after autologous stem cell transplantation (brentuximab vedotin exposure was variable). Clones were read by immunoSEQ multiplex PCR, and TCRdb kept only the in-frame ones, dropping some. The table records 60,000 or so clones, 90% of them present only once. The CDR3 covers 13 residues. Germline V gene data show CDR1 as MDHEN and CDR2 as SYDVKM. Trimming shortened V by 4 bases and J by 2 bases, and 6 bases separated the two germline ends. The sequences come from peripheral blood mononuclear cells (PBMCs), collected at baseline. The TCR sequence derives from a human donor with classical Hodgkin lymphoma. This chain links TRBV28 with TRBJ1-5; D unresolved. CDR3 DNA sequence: TGTGCCAGCAGTTATTTGGGCAATCAGCCCCAGCATTTT. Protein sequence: CASSYLGNQPQHF.